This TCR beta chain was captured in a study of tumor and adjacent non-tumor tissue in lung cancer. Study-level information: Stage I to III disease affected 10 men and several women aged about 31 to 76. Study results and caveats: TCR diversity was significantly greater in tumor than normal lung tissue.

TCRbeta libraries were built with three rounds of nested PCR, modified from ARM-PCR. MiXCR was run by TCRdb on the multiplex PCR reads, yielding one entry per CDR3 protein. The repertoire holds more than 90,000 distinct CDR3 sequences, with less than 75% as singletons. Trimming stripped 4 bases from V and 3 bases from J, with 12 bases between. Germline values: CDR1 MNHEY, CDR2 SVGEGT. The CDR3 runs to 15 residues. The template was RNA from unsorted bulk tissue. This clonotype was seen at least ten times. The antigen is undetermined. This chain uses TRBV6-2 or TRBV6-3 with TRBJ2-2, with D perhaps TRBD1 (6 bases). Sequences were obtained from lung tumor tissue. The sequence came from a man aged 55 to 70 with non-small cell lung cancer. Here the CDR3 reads CASSLSRQDTGELFF. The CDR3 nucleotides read TGTGCCAGCAGTTTATCACGACAGGACACCGGGGAGCTGTTTTTT.